This entry describes one T cell receptor (beta chain). Its specificity is not known. Time point given: cycle 4 day 1 (C4D1), after 6 weeks of nivolumab. There was relapse after autologous stem cell transplantation in every patient, and there was variation in brentuximab vedotin exposure. The authors purified CD4+ T cells from thawed PBMCs by magnetic negative selection. This specimen belongs to a study of PD-1 blockade in classical Hodgkin lymphoma. Between the trimmed V and J ends, which lost 0 bases and 0 bases, there was a span of 9 bases. CDR1 GTSNPN and CDR2 SVGIG come from the germline V gene (reference sequence). This CDR3 contains 14 residues. Study-level points and caveats: The study found that TCR diversity rose significantly by C4D1 in CD4+ but not CD8+ cells. Prior therapy or disease activity may underlie the repertoire differences, whose causes remain undefined. When set against healthy donors, newly diagnosed patients were reported to show lower baseline TCR diversity. Complete responders matched newly diagnosed patients in baseline diversity.

The protocol was immunoSEQ multiplex PCR, while the TCRdb copy is restricted to in-frame clones and leaves out a portion. In the table there are roughly 30,000 clones, more than 80% of which are singletons. The TCR originated in a human donor with classical Hodgkin lymphoma. The chain combines TRBV30 with TRBJ2-7; D is undetermined. The specimen comprised CD4+ T cells from blood, sampled before the fourth cycle of nivolumab. As DNA, the CDR3 is TGTGCCTGGAGTGTCGAAATCGGCTCCTACGAGCAGTACTTC. It translates to CAWSVEIGSYEQYF.